The clone carrying this T cell receptor (beta chain) was recorded a few times. Libraries were prepared by immunoSEQ multiplex PCR; TCRdb keeps only in-frame clonotypes and omits some of them. This table has about 270,000 clones, 75% to 95% appearing once. Trimming removed 3 bases from V and 6 bases from J, with 15 bases in between. The germline V gene has CDR1 SGHVS and CDR2 FQNEAQ. The CDR3 is 14 amino acids. This sample is part of a study of blood T cell repertoires in COVID-19. The specimen was peripheral blood. This chain joins TRBV7-8 and TRBJ2-7, with D possibly TRBD2 on 5 matching bases. This clonotype was sampled from a person in their late teens or twenties with COVID-19, enrolled during active disease. The CDR3 loop is CASSFLASSGEQYF. CDR3 nucleotides: TGTGCCAGCAGCTTCCTTGCTAGCTCGGGCGAGCAGTACTTC.